This TCR beta chain was sequenced in a study of T cell responses to AZD1222 COVID-19 vaccine. The data were produced by immunoSEQ multiplex PCR, yet TCRdb's version contains in-frame clones alone and is incomplete. The table records approximately 220,000 clones, 93% of them present only once. Trimming stripped 0 bases from V and 4 bases from J, with 4 bases between. The CDR3 contains 13 residues. This clone was seen only once. Its antigen remains unidentified. Study results and limitations: Reports indicate that nearly half of spike-specific TCRs are directed at unmutated variant regions. Donors skewed white British and female; clonal diversity was possibly underestimated.

The sequenced sample was peripheral blood, obtained on day 0 of MenACWY control vaccination. The chain is built from TRBV12-3 or TRBV12-4 and TRBJ1-5; D uncertain. The receptor's source is an adult in good health. Here the CDR3 DNA reads TGTGCCAGCAGTTTAGCCCGTAATCAGCCCCAGCATTTT. It encodes CASSLARNQPQHF.